The 13 T cell receptor beta chains in this list originate from one sample, sequenced in a study of shared clonotypes between healthy human individuals. Clones were read by immunoSEQ multiplex PCR, and TCRdb kept only the in-frame ones, dropping some. This sample has 950,000 to 1,300,000 clones; approximately 68% occur once, and the top ten carry about 1.5%. The sequenced sample was memory CD4+ T cells sorted from blood. Sample subset: CD45RA-negative fraction. The source is a man younger than 35 in good health.

The chain couples TRBV2 to TRBJ2-2, with D possibly matching TRBD2 (6 bases). CDR1 and CDR2 (germline): SNHLY, FYNNEI. The CDR3 loop spans 15 amino acids. The V end was cut by 6 bases, the J end by 3 bases, with 14 bases between. The CDR3 spells CASRGPWGDTGELFF. The CDR3 nucleotides are TGTGCCAGCAGGGGACCCTGGGGGGACACCGGGGAGCTGTTTTTT.

This chain connects TRBV5-1 to TRBJ2-1; TRBD1 aligns across 12 bases. CDR3 size: 13 residues. V lost 6 bases, J lost 8 bases, and 3 bases stayed unmatched. Germline V lookup: CDR1 SGHRS, CDR2 YFSETQ. The CDR3, as DNA: TGCGCCAGCATGGGACAGGGGGCCTATGAGCAGTTCTTC. It specifies CASMGQGAYEQFF.

This chain links TRBV5-8 with TRBJ1-5; 7 bases fit TRBD1. The CDR3 has 15 amino acids. Germline trimming cut 3 bases from V and 7 bases from J; bases unmatched to any gene: 10. Germline V gene sequence: CDR1 SGHTS, CDR2 YDEGEE. The CDR3 here is CASSSYRGARQPQHF. CDR3 DNA: TGTGCCAGCAGCTCATACAGGGGAGCAAGACAGCCCCAGCATTTT.

As for this clone: The sample holds other DNA sequences that translate to the same CDR3. V usage is TRBV5-1 and J usage is TRBJ2-7; 9 nucleotides line up with TRBD1. The CDR3 covers 14 residues. V lost 3 bases, J lost 2 bases, and 3 bases stayed unmatched. Germline assignment: CDR1 SGHRS and CDR2 YFSETQ. As DNA, the CDR3 is TGCGCCAGCAGCTCGGGACAGGGCCCCTACGAGCAGTACTTC. Translated, it gives CASSSGQGPYEQYF. The full variable domain, rest sourced from reference TRBV5-1 and TRBJ2-7, is KAGVTQTPRYLIKTRGQQVTLSCSPISGHRSVSWYQQTPGQGLQFLFEYFSETQRNKGNFPGRFSGRQFSNSRSEMNVSTLELGDSALYLCASSSGQGPYEQYFGPGTRLTVT.

The chain joins TRBV11-3 to TRBJ2-7; 7 bases agree with TRBD1. Germline V gene data show CDR1 as SGHNT and CDR2 as YENEEA. J was trimmed by 0 bases and V by 5 bases; bases with no gene match: 7. CDR3 size: 15 residues. CDR3 sequence reads: CASSPGQASSYEQYF. The CDR3 DNA follows: TGTGCCAGCAGCCCCGGACAGGCCAGCTCCTACGAGCAGTACTTC.

The chain employs TRBV6-5 and TRBJ1-6, with 7 bases lining up with TRBD1. The J segment lost 7 bases and the V segment lost 6 bases, leaving 9 bases of the junction unmatched. Germline V gene data show CDR1 as MNHEY and CDR2 as SVGAGI. CDR3 size: 15 residues. The CDR3: CASRRDSGWNSPLHF. CDR3 in DNA: TGTGCCAGCAGACGGGACAGCGGCTGGAATTCACCCCTCCACTTT.

The J gene is TRBJ2-7, the V gene TRBV5-4; TRBD2 might be the D (6 bases). Per germline, CDR1 SGHNT and CDR2 YYREEE (reference sequence). The CDR3 has 13 residues. V lost 0 bases, J lost 5 bases, and 9 bases lay in between. The CDR3 loop reads CASSLERGNEQYF. The CDR3 nucleotides read TGTGCCAGCAGCTTGGAACGGGGGAACGAGCAGTACTTC.

A few counts support this clone. The genes are TRBV19 and TRBJ2-3, with 8 positions matching TRBD1. CDR1 LNHDA and CDR2 SQIVND come from the germline V gene (reference sequence). The CDR3 loop spans 15 amino acids. The V and J ends lost 5 bases and 4 bases, in that order; junction bases with no gene match: 8. In DNA, the CDR3 is TGTGCCAGTAGTGCCCAGGGGGCGAGCCCAGATACGCAGTATTTT. Amino acids: CASSAQGASPDTQYF. The entire variable domain, with the rest obtained from reference TRBV19 and TRBJ2-3, is as follows: DGGITQSPKYLFRKEGQNVTLSCEQNLNHDAMYWYRQDPGQGLRLIYYSQIVNDFQKGDIAEGYSVSREKKESFPLTVTSAQKNPTAFYLCASSAQGASPDTQYFGPGTRLTVL.

This chain uses TRBV5-1 with TRBJ2-2; 10 nucleotides match TRBD2. The CDR3 has 14 amino acids. V shed 4 bases, J shed 3 bases, and the junction held 0 bases outside the gene matches. Germline loops: CDR1 SGHRS, CDR2 YFSETQ. CDR3 DNA sequence: TGCGCCAGCAGCGGGACTAGCGACACCGGGGAGCTGTTTTTT. This sequence encodes CASSGTSDTGELFF.

This clone has just a few counts. In DNA, the CDR3 is TGTGCCAGCATGTCGCAGACTAACTATGGCTACACCTTC. Residues: CASMSQTNYGYTF. The chain couples TRBV2 to TRBJ1-2, with unresolved D. The CDR3 has 13 amino acids. Deletions cut 7 bases from V and 0 bases from J, with 9 bases between. CDR1 and CDR2 from the germline V gene are SNHLY and FYNNEI. Full variable domain (missing parts from reference TRBV2 and TRBJ1-2): EPEVTQTPSHQVTQMGQEVILRCVPISNHLYFYWYRQILGQKVEFLVSFYNNEISEKSEIFDDQFSVERPDGSNFTLKIRSTKLEDSAMYFCASMSQTNYGYTFGSGTRLTVV.

This clone occurred once. The rearrangement links TRBV6-6 to TRBJ1-2; TRBD1 matches 7 bases. V dropped 5 bases and J dropped 4; count of bases not matched to a gene: 4. The germline V gene encodes CDR1 MNHNY and CDR2 SVGAGI (reference sequence). This CDR3 is 13 amino acids long. This chain's CDR3 is CASSRDRIYGYTF. The CDR3 bases are TGTGCCAGCAGTCGGGACAGAATCTATGGCTACACCTTC.

In the case of this clone: The sample holds other DNA sequences that translate to the same CDR3. The rearrangement uses TRBV20-1 and TRBJ2-7; possibly TRBD2 for D (6 bases). CDR3 length: 11 residues. The V end was cut by 5 bases, the J end by 1 base, with 6 bases between. Germline CDR1 is DFQATT and CDR2 is SNEGSKA (reference sequence). The CDR3 DNA reads TGCAGTGCTGGGACTTCCTACGAGCAGTACTTC. As protein: CSAGTSYEQYF.

The chain employs TRBV28 and TRBJ1-4; 7 bases match TRBD1. Germline V CDR1 and CDR2: MDHEN, SYDVKM. The CDR3 extends over 14 amino acids. V shed 10 bases, J shed 2 bases, and the junction held 7 bases outside the gene matches. The CDR3 DNA reads as TGTGCCACCCGGGACAGTTCTACTAATGAAAAACTGTTTTTT. Residues: CATRDSSTNEKLFF.